This TCR beta chain was observed in a study of beta chain features in type 1 diabetes. A sort by CD45RO/CCR7/CD25/CD127/CD95/CD27 yielded CD4+ naive, central memory, regulatory and stem cell-like memory cells. This clone was counted a few times. Of the isolated RNA, all was reverse transcribed, and so the sequenced material was expressed TCRB transcripts. Profiling relied on immunoSEQ multiplex PCR, and the TCRdb table lists in-frame clones only, not all of them. The table includes a few hundred thousand clones, about 15% detected once. The CDR3 contains 17 residues. Germline CDR1 is SNHLY and CDR2 is FYNNEI. V was clipped by 2 bases and J by 0 bases, with 17 bases between them.

The material sequenced was naive CD4+ T cells from blood. The clonotype was recovered from a young woman in good health. The V call is TRBV2, the J call TRBJ2-7; D is ambiguous. The chain's CDR3 is CASSEPAGRLSSYEQYF. The CDR3 nucleotides are TGTGCCAGCAGTGAACCTGCTGGCAGGTTGAGCTCCTACGAGCAGTACTTC.